This TCR beta chain was retrieved from a study of shared clonotypes between healthy human individuals. For the study at large: Three plates were used per donor for CD4 naive, three for CD4 memory, two for CD8 naive and one for CD8 memory.

Participating donors were healthy, HIV-negative adults free of recent acute infections or vaccinations. Those who donated, Caucasian adults without exception, all lived in Nashville, Tennessee. Clones were read by immunoSEQ multiplex PCR, and TCRdb kept only the in-frame ones, dropping some. Here the sample spans about 2.3 million clones, just over 90% being singletons. Germline values: CDR1 SGHRS, CDR2 YFSETQ. There are 15 residues in the CDR3. V dropped 0 bases and J dropped 2 bases, with 11 bases sitting between them. This rearrangement joins TRBV5-1 to TRBJ1-1; TRBD1 is a possible D gene (5 bases). This sequence was found in a man aged 18 to 29 in good health. Some clones in this sample may be carry-over from other donors' samples. The sequencing sample was made of naive CD4+ T cells from PBMCs. Subset described: CD45RA+ positively selected. The CDR3 reads CASSLALGDNTEAFF. In DNA, the CDR3 is TGCGCCAGCAGCTTGGCCTTGGGGGATAACACTGAAGCTTTCTTT.